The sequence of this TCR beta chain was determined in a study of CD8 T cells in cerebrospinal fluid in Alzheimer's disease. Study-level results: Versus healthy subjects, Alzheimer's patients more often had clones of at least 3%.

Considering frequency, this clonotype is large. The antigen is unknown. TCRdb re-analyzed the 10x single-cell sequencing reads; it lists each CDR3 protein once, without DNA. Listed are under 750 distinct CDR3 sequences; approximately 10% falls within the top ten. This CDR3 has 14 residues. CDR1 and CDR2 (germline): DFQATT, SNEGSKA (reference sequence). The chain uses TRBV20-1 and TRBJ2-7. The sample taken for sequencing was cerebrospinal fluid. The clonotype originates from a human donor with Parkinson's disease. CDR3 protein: CSANENTASYEQYF.